One and the same sample provided the 22 T cell receptor beta chains below, sequenced in a study of blood T cell repertoires in COVID-19. Profiled with immunoSEQ multiplex PCR; TCRdb holds only in-frame clones, not every one. This sample has about 80,000 clones, with roughly 76% found just once. The sequenced sample consisted of peripheral blood. These receptors were obtained from a man in his 70s with active or convalescent COVID-19.

The chain recombines TRBV14 with TRBJ2-3; no firm D call. Trimming stripped 4 bases from V and 7 bases from J, with 15 bases between. The CDR3 has 14 residues. The germline V gene encodes CDR1 SGHDN and CDR2 FVKESK. The CDR3 sequence: CASSPLSLPYTQYF. CDR3 nucleotide sequence: TGTGCCAGCAGCCCCCTTTCCCTTCCTTATACGCAGTATTTT.

V and J are TRBV12-3 or TRBV12-4 and TRBJ2-7; D call uncertain. This CDR3 is 13 amino acids long. The ends were cut back, 5 bases at V and 3 bases at J, with 11 bases in the middle. CDR3 amino acids: CASSPDNLYEQYF. Written as DNA, the CDR3 is TGTGCCAGCAGTCCTGACAACCTCTACGAGCAGTACTTC.

V gene TRBV5-1 combines with J gene TRBJ1-1; tentatively, D is TRBD1 (5 bases). The CDR3 contains 14 residues. Between the trimmed V and J ends, which lost 2 bases and 3 bases, there was a span of 11 bases. Per the germline V gene, CDR1 is SGHRS and CDR2 is YFSETQ. CDR3 in amino acids: CASSLAGGDTEAFF. CDR3 DNA: TGCGCCAGCAGCTTAGCCGGGGGGGACACTGAAGCTTTCTTT.

The V and J genes are TRBV10-3 and TRBJ2-7, with TRBD1 identical over 10 bases. Germline V gives CDR1 ENHRY, CDR2 SYGVKD. The CDR3 totals 14 residues. V lost 6 bases, J lost 7 bases, and 9 bases stayed unmatched. The CDR3 sequence is CAIRGGTGVDEQYF. The CDR3 bases are TGTGCCATCAGGGGGGGGACAGGGGTCGATGAGCAGTACTTC.

This clone was seen a handful of times. The V and J genes are TRBV20-1 and TRBJ2-3, with unresolved D. The length of the CDR3 is 14 residues. Trimming stripped 3 bases from V and 0 bases from J, with 10 bases between. Looked up from germline, CDR1 is DFQATT and CDR2 is SNEGSKA (reference sequence). CDR3: CSASIPLSTDTQYF. The CDR3 coding sequence is TGCAGTGCTAGTATCCCACTAAGCACAGATACGCAGTATTTT.

V and J are TRBV11-3 and TRBJ2-1; weak D call: TRBD1 (6 bases). Germline V gives CDR1 SGHNT, CDR2 YENEEA. The CDR3 length is 15 residues. V lost 2 bases and J 7 bases, leaving 15 bases between the germline ends. CDR3 bases: TGTGCCAGCAGCTTATTCCCGGGACAAGGAAATGAGCAGTTCTTC. This codes for CASSLFPGQGNEQFF.

This chain links TRBV5-1 with TRBJ1-1; TRBD1 might be the D (6 bases). The CDR3 sequence is 15 residues long. The ends were cut back, 4 bases at V and 6 bases at J, with 19 bases in the middle. Germline CDR1 SGHRS, CDR2 YFSETQ. The CDR3 here is CASSLVGAADSEAFF. CDR3 nucleotide sequence: TGCGCCAGCAGCCTGGTGGGGGCGGCGGACTCTGAAGCTTTCTTT.

The V call is TRBV10-2, the J call TRBJ1-1, with TRBD1 as a possible D gene (6 bases). Germline V lookup: CDR1 WSHSY, CDR2 SAAADI. The CDR3 length is 15 residues. The V end was cut by 0 bases, the J end by 10 bases, with 18 bases between. CDR3 protein: CASSESAGTPARAFF. As DNA, the CDR3 is TGCGCCAGCAGTGAGTCGGCCGGGACACCCGCCCGAGCTTTCTTT.

The CDR3 sequence: CASSLGQDSPLHF. The CDR3 bases are TGTGCCAGCAGCCTTGGGCAGGATTCACCCCTCCACTTT. The V gene is TRBV11-2, the J gene TRBJ1-6; D ambiguous. This CDR3 spans 13 amino acids. Germline assignment: CDR1 SGHAT and CDR2 FQNNGV. Trimming removed 5 bases at V and 8 bases at J, with 10 bases between.

The chain recombines TRBV12-3 or TRBV12-4 with TRBJ1-4, with D possibly TRBD1 on 6 matching bases. The CDR3 covers 13 residues. Trimming shortened V by 6 bases and J by 6 bases, and 11 bases separated the two germline ends. CDR3 in amino acids: CASRQGRHEKLFF. The CDR3 nucleotides are TGTGCCAGCAGACAGGGCAGGCATGAAAAACTGTTTTTT.

The chain joins TRBV19 to TRBJ2-3, with 7 bases aligning to TRBD1. From germline, CDR1 is LNHDA and CDR2 SQIVND (reference sequence). CDR3 length: 16 amino acids. After removal of 5 bases from V and 0 bases from J, the junction contained 8 bases not matched to a gene. The CDR3 loop is CASSYRGQTSTDTQYF. The CDR3 coding sequence is TGTGCCAGTAGTTATAGGGGACAGACTAGCACAGATACGCAGTATTTT.

This rearrangement joins TRBV4-1 to TRBJ1-5; no clear D gene. V dropped 1 base and J dropped 5 bases, with 3 bases sitting between them. The CDR3 spans 12 residues. Germline V gene data show CDR1 as MGHRA and CDR2 as YSYEKL. The CDR3 here is CASSQVDQPQHF. As DNA, the CDR3 is TGCGCCAGCAGCCAAGTAGATCAGCCCCAGCATTTT.

V gene TRBV6-8 combines with J gene TRBJ1-1, with D hard to call. The CDR3 has 13 amino acids. The ends were cut back, 7 bases at V and 1 base at J, with 10 bases in the middle. Germline V CDR1 and CDR2: MNHGY, SAAAGT. The CDR3 DNA sequence: TGTGCCAGCACCCGAGTCGGGAACACTGAAGCTTTCTTT. Translating it yields CASTRVGNTEAFF.

V usage is TRBV9 and J usage is TRBJ2-7, with D possibly TRBD2 on 6 matching bases. Trimming removed 1 base at V and 6 bases at J, with 11 bases between. Per the germline V gene, CDR1 is SGDLS and CDR2 is YYNGEE. CDR3 size: 13 residues. CDR3 bases: TGTGCCAGCAGCGTAACGTCCGGGGGCGAGCAGTACTTC. Its protein is CASSVTSGGEQYF. The full variable domain, rest sourced from reference TRBV9 and TRBJ2-7, is DSGVTQTPKHLITATGQRVTLRCSPRSGDLSVYWYQQSLDQGLQFLIQYYNGEERAKGNILERFSAQQFPDLHSELNLSSLELGDSALYFCASSVTSGGEQYFGPGTRLTVT.

V is TRBV5-4 and J is TRBJ1-4; D not resolved. CDR3 length: 14 residues. Trimming stripped 3 bases from V and 2 bases from J, with 8 bases between. CDR1 and CDR2 from the germline V gene are SGHNT and YYREEE (reference sequence). The CDR3 DNA reads TGTGCCAGCAGCTCGGGTGGCACTAATGAAAAACTGTTTTTT. Translation gives CASSSGGTNEKLFF.

The chain recombines TRBV5-5 with TRBJ2-5, with TRBD2 matching over 8 bases. V was pared by 5 bases and J by 4 bases, with 10 bases of the junction left unmatched. The CDR3 covers 15 residues. CDR1 SGHKS and CDR2 YYEKEE come from the germline V gene (reference sequence). The CDR3 sequence: CASSLLGGVGETQYF. Written as DNA, the CDR3 is TGTGCCAGCAGTCTCCTCGGGGGGGTTGGAGAGACCCAGTACTTC.

The sample holds a few counts of this clone. The V and J genes are TRBV5-6 and TRBJ2-1; 10 bases map to TRBD1. This CDR3 is built from 15 residues. With V trimmed by 4 bases and J by 7 bases, 8 bases remained unmatched. Looked up from germline, CDR1 is SGHDT and CDR2 is YYEEEE. The CDR3, as DNA: TGTGCCAGCAGCCGATGGGACAGGGGAAGAAATGAGCAGTTCTTC. This sequence encodes CASSRWDRGRNEQFF.

This clone was detected a few times. This sequence joins TRBV28 and TRBJ1-5; D is ambiguous. Germline CDR1 is MDHEN and CDR2 is SYDVKM. The CDR3 has 11 amino acids. V lost 2 bases, J lost 9 bases, and 5 bases lay in between. CDR3 DNA: TGTGCCAGCAGTTTAGGGCCGCCCCAGCATTTT. Protein product: CASSLGPPQHF. Full variable domain (outside the CDR3, taken from reference TRBV28 and TRBJ1-5): DVKVTQSSRYLVKRTGEKVFLECVQDMDHENMFWYRQDPGLGLRLIYFSYDVKMKEKGDIPEGYSVSREKKERFSLILESASTNQTSMYLCASSLGPPQHFGDGTRLSIL.

The CDR3 bases are TGTGCCAGCTCACCCAGGGGATCCGACAATGAGCAGTTCTTC. This sequence encodes CASSPRGSDNEQFF. The chain has TRBV18 and TRBJ2-1, with D maybe TRBD1 (6 bases). Trimming took 3 bases from V and 5 from J, leaving 11 bases between them. The CDR3 has 14 residues. The germline V gene has CDR1 KGHSH and CDR2 LQKENI.

The chain couples TRBV12-3 or TRBV12-4 to TRBJ2-3; D not resolved. CDR3 length: 11 residues. The V and J ends lost 8 bases and 2 bases respectively, with 5 bases between them. The CDR3 DNA is TGTGCCAGCGGCTTCACAGATACGCAGTATTTT. It encodes CASGFTDTQYF.

The gene calls are TRBV12-2 and TRBJ2-6; the D segment call TRBD2 is taken from the table without a DNA check. TRBV12-2 is noted as a pseudogene. The CDR3 runs 14 residues. As DNA, the CDR3 is TGTGCAAGTCGCTTATCTCTAGAGGCCAACGTCCTGACTTTC. Protein sequence: CASRLSLEANVLTF.

The table lists this clone with a count of one. The chain is built from TRBV2 and TRBJ1-3; D uncertain. Looked up from germline, CDR1 is SNHLY and CDR2 is FYNNEI. The CDR3 runs 14 residues. V lost 3 bases and J lost 0, with 6 bases in between. In nucleotides, the CDR3 is TGTGCCAGCAGTGAGCGGTTCTCTGGAAACACCATATATTTT. Translating gives CASSERFSGNTIYF.